Here is one T cell receptor beta chain with its context. Authors' analysis steps: The authors estimated nucleated cell counts from reference gene primer amplification. This table comes from immunoSEQ multiplex PCR, and its TCRdb copy is limited to in-frame clones, with some not included. V and J calls and clone size are given by that table; D and trimming were obtained from the DNA. The repertoire holds about 290,000 clones, with around four fifths as singletons. This entry is derived from a study of blood T cell repertoires in COVID-19. Study details: Italy, Spain and the United States were the sources of the convalescent and acute COVID-19 samples.

Germline CDR1 is SQVTM and CDR2 is ANQGSEA. This CDR3 spans 15 amino acids. Trimming at V came to 2 bases and at J to 0 bases, leaving 5 bases not matched to a gene. The chain is built from TRBV29-1 and TRBJ2-3, with TRBD2 matching 7 bases. Sequencing used peripheral blood. The clonotype originates from a woman between 45 and 60 years old with active or convalescent COVID-19. As DNA, the CDR3 is TGCAGCGTTGAAAGTCGGGAGGTCAGCACAGATACGCAGTATTTT. Protein product: CSVESREVSTDTQYF.